Here is one T cell receptor beta chain with its context. Trimming took 6 bases from V and 3 from J, leaving 12 bases between them. The germline V gene encodes CDR1 KGHSH and CDR2 LQKENI. This CDR3 has 14 residues. Generated by immunoSEQ multiplex PCR, the TCRdb table keeps only in-frame clones and is missing some. The sample contains 200,000 to 300,000 clones, about 85% of which appear only once. The sample is drawn from a study of blood T cell repertoires in COVID-19. Background on the study: COVID-19 samples, acute and convalescent, were from the United States, Italy and Spain.

Sequences were obtained from peripheral blood. This chain uses TRBV18 with TRBJ1-5, with D perhaps matching TRBD1 (6 bases). The sequence was obtained from an older woman with active or convalescent COVID-19. The CDR3 spells CASSPTGHNQPQHF. The CDR3 DNA reads TGTGCCAGCTCCCCGACAGGACACAATCAGCCCCAGCATTTT.